The rows below give T cell receptor beta chains drawn from one sample of a study of post-analysis software for immune sequencing data. From the PCR reads, TCRdb called clonotypes with MiXCR, one entry per CDR3 protein. The sample records fewer than 700,000 distinct CDR3 sequences, 40% to 50% being singletons. Sequenced material: blood. Every receptor here comes from a girl aged 5-17 years with multiple sclerosis. CDR3s include the opening cysteine and the closing phenylalanine or tryptophan. D genes are given only for firm matches. Size tells how often a clone was seen (once, few, many) or the class of an expanded clone, and some rows leave it out.

clone_size,d_call,j_call,v_call,cdr3_nt,cdr3_aa
few,TRBD1,TRBJ1-1,TRBV20-1,TGCAGTGCTAGGGGACAGCCGAACACTGAAGCTTTCTTT,CSARGQPNTEAFF
NA,NA,TRBJ1-5,TRBV27,TGTGCCAGCAGTTTATCAGGCGGGGTTGTTCAGCCCCAGCATTTT,CASSLSGGVVQPQHF
NA,NA,TRBJ1-2,TRBV6-6,TGTGCCAGCAGTTACGGGCAGGGAGGGTATGGCTACACCTTC,CASSYGQGGYGYTF
NA,NA,TRBJ2-7,TRBV3-1,TGTGCCAGCAGCCAAGAGGATGTGAGGAGCTCCTACGAGCAGTACTTC,CASSQEDVRSSYEQYF
NA,TRBD1,TRBJ1-1,TRBV6-6,TGTGCCAGCCGCGATGTGACAGGGAAGGCTGAAGCTTTCTTT,CASRDVTGKAEAFF
NA,TRBD1,TRBJ1-5,TRBV2,TGTGCCAGCAGTGAGGGACAGGGGATTCGTAGCAATCAGCCCCAGCATTTT,CASSEGQGIRSNQPQHF
NA,NA,TRBJ1-1,TRBV12-3/TRBV12-4,TGTGCCAGCAGTTTCAGTCACAAGAACACTGAAGCTTTCTTT,CASSFSHKNTEAFF
few,TRBD1,TRBJ1-2,TRBV6-5,TGTGCCAGCACACTCACAGGGGGCGCAAGGGGCTACACCTTC,CASTLTGGARGYTF
NA,NA,TRBJ1-2,TRBV29-1,TGCAGCGTTGAATTTGCACAGTACTATGGCTACACCTTC,CSVEFAQYYGYTF
NA,TRBD1,TRBJ2-7,TRBV29-1,TGCAGCGTTGAGGCAGGGGGCGAATTCGAGCAGTACTTC,CSVEAGGEFEQYF
once,TRBD1,TRBJ2-1,TRBV13,TGTGCCAGCAGCTTCCGGGACAGGGAATACAATGAGCAGTTCTTC,CASSFRDREYNEQFF
NA,NA,TRBJ1-2,TRBV7-9,TGTGCCAGCAGCTTAGAGAATCCCGTTTCGGGCTACACCTTC,CASSLENPVSGYTF
few,NA,TRBJ1-2,TRBV27,TGTGCCAGCAGACCTTCAGGGGCAGTCTATGGCTACACCTTC,CASRPSGAVYGYTF
few,NA,TRBJ2-7,TRBV29-1,TGCAGCGTGTACGGCGGGACAGCCTCCTACGAGCAGTACTTC,CSVYGGTASYEQYF
few,TRBD2,TRBJ2-5,TRBV10-3,TGTGCCATCAGTGACCAGCGGGGGGAAGAGACCCAGTACTTC,CAISDQRGEETQYF
few,NA,TRBJ1-2,TRBV10-3,TGTGCCACCGATCAGAGAAAGACCGGGACACGGAACTATGGCTACACCTTC,CATDQRKTGTRNYGYTF
NA,NA,TRBJ2-7,TRBV12-3/TRBV12-4,TGTGCCAGCAGTCGGGGACACTACGAGCAGTACTTC,CASSRGHYEQYF
NA,NA,TRBJ2-1,TRBV3-1,TGTGCCAGCAGCCAAGATTCGACGATTGGGGAGCAGTTCTTC,CASSQDSTIGEQFF
NA,NA,TRBJ2-7,TRBV28,TGTGCCAGCAGTCTCCGGGACACCAACTACGAGCAGTACTTC,CASSLRDTNYEQYF
NA,NA,TRBJ1-2,TRBV7-2,TGTGCCAGCAGCCACCGTGAGGGAGGCTATGGCTACACCTTC,CASSHREGGYGYTF
NA,NA,TRBJ2-1,TRBV24-1,TGTGCCACCGGAACACCGTGGAATGAGCAGTTCTTC,CATGTPWNEQFF
NA,NA,TRBJ2-3,TRBV4-1,TGCGCCAGCAGCCAAAAAGGGGCGACCGAGATTGCATATACGCAGTATTTT,CASSQKGATEIAYTQYF
NA,TRBD2,TRBJ2-3,TRBV20-1,TGCAGTGCTAGAGATGGGGCGGGAGGAGCAGATACGCAGTATTTT,CSARDGAGGADTQYF
NA,NA,TRBJ2-5,TRBV20-1,TGCAGTGCTAGAGGTTCAGGGGGGGGGCCTGGTGAGACCCAGTACTTC,CSARGSGGGPGETQYF